This T cell receptor (beta chain) was captured in a study of blood T cell repertoires in COVID-19. About the study: Acute and convalescent COVID-19 samples came from the United States, Italy and Spain. PBMCs, B-cell-depleted T cells, or T cells were the source of the cDNA or gDNA that made up the material.

The V gene's germline CDR1 is MNHEY and CDR2 SMNVEV (reference sequence). The CDR3 contains 14 residues. V lost 5 bases, J lost 5 bases, and 6 bases stayed unmatched. Methods used by the authors: The authors estimated nucleated cell counts from reference gene primer amplification. The table came from immunoSEQ multiplex PCR; TCRdb's copy has only in-frame clones and leaves some out. Clone size and V and J calls were adopted from that table, with D and trimming inferred from the DNA. This table has over 110,000 clones, 81% appearing once. J is TRBJ2-7 and V is TRBV27, with 10 bases matching TRBD2. The receptor was isolated from a human donor in a cohort sampled during active COVID-19. Sequencing was carried out using peripheral blood. CDR3 sequence: CASSGAGGPHEQYF. Here the CDR3 DNA reads TGTGCCAGCAGTGGAGCGGGAGGGCCCCACGAGCAGTACTTC.